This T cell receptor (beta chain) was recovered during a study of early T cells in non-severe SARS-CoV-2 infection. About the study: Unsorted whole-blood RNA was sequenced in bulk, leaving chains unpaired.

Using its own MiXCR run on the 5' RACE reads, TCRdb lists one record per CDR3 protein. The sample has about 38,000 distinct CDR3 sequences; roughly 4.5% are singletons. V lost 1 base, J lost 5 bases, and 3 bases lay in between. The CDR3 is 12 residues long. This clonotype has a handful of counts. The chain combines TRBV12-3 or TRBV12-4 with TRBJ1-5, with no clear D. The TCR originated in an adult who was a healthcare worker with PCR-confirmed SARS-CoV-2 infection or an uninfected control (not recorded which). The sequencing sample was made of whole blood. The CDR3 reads CASSLDYQPQHF. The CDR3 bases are TGTGCCAGCAGTTTAGATTATCAGCCCCAGCATTTT.